This paragraph reports one T cell receptor (beta chain). This sample was included in a study of blood T cell repertoires in COVID-19. Across the whole study: There were acute and convalescent COVID-19 samples, and they came from the United States, Italy and Spain.

V was cut by 4 bases and J by 5 bases, with 15 bases left in between. This CDR3 has 14 residues. Germline CDR1 reads SGHRS; CDR2 reads YFSETQ. Methods used by the authors: Estimation of nucleated cell counts was performed using reference gene primer amplification. Sequencing used immunoSEQ multiplex PCR; TCRdb keeps in-frame clones, though not all of them. V, J and clone size reflect that table, while D and trimming were determined from the DNA. The data contain 60,000 to 85,000 clones, 75% to 90% of them singletons. This TCR was recovered from a man between 65 and 80 years old who had recovered from COVID-19. The V and J genes are TRBV5-1 and TRBJ1-1; D is perhaps TRBD1 (6 bases). The sequenced material came from peripheral blood. The CDR3 is CASSPKQGLTEAFF. The CDR3, as DNA: TGCGCCAGCAGCCCCAAACAGGGTTTGACTGAAGCTTTCTTT.